Below are 5 T cell receptor beta chains sequenced from a single sample in a study of blood T cell repertoires in COVID-19. The assay was immunoSEQ multiplex PCR, and TCRdb's table has in-frame clones only and misses some. There are 110,000 or so clones in the sample; about 90% occur only once, and approximately 4.5% lies in the top ten. The sample was peripheral blood. The receptors here all came from a woman aged 45-59 years with acute or convalescent COVID-19.

The table lists this clone with a few counts. The chain joins TRBV19 to TRBJ2-7; 7 bases map to TRBD1. The CDR3 extends over 14 amino acids. Per the germline V gene, CDR1 is LNHDA and CDR2 is SQIVND (reference sequence). The V gene end was trimmed by 6 bases and the J gene end by 3 bases; junction bases not matched to a gene: 8. CDR3 amino acids: CASSHRGLGYEQYF. The CDR3 bases are TGTGCCAGTAGCCACAGGGGCTTAGGCTACGAGCAGTACTTC.

A single count supports this clone. This chain links TRBV2 with TRBJ2-3; 7 bases align to TRBD1. The CDR3 runs 15 residues. Trimming took 1 base from V and 5 from J; bases not matched to a gene: 6. Per the germline V gene, CDR1 is SNHLY and CDR2 is FYNNEI. The CDR3 DNA sequence: TGTGCCAGCAGTGAAGACGTAGGGGGCCTAGATACGCAGTATTTT. The encoded protein is CASSEDVGGLDTQYF.

This chain joins TRBV6-6 and TRBJ1-2, with TRBD1 identical over 7 bases. This CDR3 contains 15 residues. Unmatched junction bases numbered 10, after V lost 5 bases and J lost 4 bases. CDR1 and CDR2 (germline): MNHNY, SVGAGI (reference sequence). The CDR3 loop is CASSKPGTALYGYTF. CDR3 bases: TGTGCCAGCAGTAAACCTGGGACAGCTCTCTATGGCTACACCTTC.

This clone was seen more than once but under ten times. V gene TRBV7-2 combines with J gene TRBJ1-5, with TRBD1 matching 9 bases. The CDR3 sequence is 14 residues long. The J segment lost 5 bases and the V segment lost 5 bases, leaving 4 bases of the junction unmatched. From germline, CDR1 is SGHTA and CDR2 FQGNSA. CDR3 nucleotide sequence: TGTGCCAGCAGCCCAGGGACAGGGTATCAGCCCCAGCATTTT. Residues: CASSPGTGYQPQHF.

The V call is TRBV28, the J call TRBJ1-1; D is perhaps TRBD1 (5 bases). The CDR3 contains 14 residues. Trimming took off 2 bases at V and 1 base at J, with 8 bases between the two ends. CDR1 is MDHEN, CDR2 SYDVKM, per germline. The CDR3 here is CASSLGHTNTEAFF. As DNA, the CDR3 is TGTGCCAGCAGTTTAGGACACACGAACACTGAAGCTTTCTTT.